The present T cell receptor (beta chain) was sequenced within a study of shared clonotypes between healthy human individuals. Study results and caveats: Limitation of the genetic and exposure-history diversity represented came from the few donors. An effect of sequencing depth on clonotype sharing among donors was expected.

All donors were healthy HIV-negative adults lacking recent acute infections or vaccinations. Subsets obtained from CD4+ cells comprised CD45RA+ naive and CD45RA-negative memory cells. Clones were sequenced by immunoSEQ multiplex PCR, and TCRdb holds only the in-frame ones, with some missing. The data show about 670,000 clones, about 78% seen once. CDR3 size: 12 residues. Trimming took 7 bases from V and 10 from J, leaving 15 bases between them. Germline CDR1 SGDLS, CDR2 YYNGEE. There are a few counts of this clone. What it binds is unknown. Sequenced input: memory CD4+ T cells sorted from blood. Sample subset: CD45RA-negative fraction. The chain employs TRBV9 and TRBJ2-1; no firm D call. The sequence was collected from a woman in her 30s in good health. The CDR3 protein is CASGRQAFEQFF. The CDR3 DNA follows: TGTGCCAGCGGAAGGCAGGCTTTCGAGCAGTTCTTC. The entire variable domain, with the rest obtained from reference TRBV9 and TRBJ2-1, is as follows: DSGVTQTPKHLITATGQRVTLRCSPRSGDLSVYWYQQSLDQGLQFLIQYYNGEERAKGNILERFSAQQFPDLHSELNLSSLELGDSALYFCASGRQAFEQFFGPGTRLTVL.